This TCR beta chain came from a study of PD-1 blockade in classical Hodgkin lymphoma. A note on this clone: Its antigen is still unknown.

Whole-study results and caveats: The diversity seen at baseline in complete responders resembled that of newly diagnosed patients.

Time point described: cycle 4 day 1 (C4D1), after 6 weeks of nivolumab. Every single patient, without exception, relapsed after autologous stem cell transplantation, and brentuximab vedotin exposure varied. Germline V lookup: CDR1 SNHLY, CDR2 FYNNEI. Losses at the gene ends were 10 bases for V and 4 bases for J; bases not matched to a gene: 12. This CDR3 spans 16 amino acids. The protocol was immunoSEQ multiplex PCR, while the TCRdb copy is restricted to in-frame clones and leaves out a portion. The data contain 15,000 to 20,000 clones, more than 70% of them singletons. The chain combines TRBV2 with TRBJ2-3; 12 nucleotides agree with TRBD2. The material was peripheral blood mononuclear cells (PBMCs), obtained before the fourth cycle of nivolumab. The receptor comes from a human donor with classical Hodgkin lymphoma. CDR3 sequence: CATKPRGLAGPDTQYF. The CDR3, as DNA: TGTGCCACCAAGCCCCGGGGACTAGCGGGTCCAGATACGCAGTATTTT. Supplemented by reference TRBV2 and TRBJ2-3, the full variable domain reads EPEVTQTPSHQVTQMGQEVILRCVPISNHLYFYWYRQILGQKVEFLVSFYNNEISEKSEIFDDQFSVERPDGSNFTLKIRSTKLEDSAMYFCATKPRGLAGPDTQYFGPGTRLTVL.